This T cell receptor beta chain is from a study of blood T cells in healthy people across ages. Whole-study results and caveats: The study found more naive CD4+ cells and higher diversity in long-lived than aged donors.

Sample-barcoded 5' priming and a J-beta primer mix drove a second PCR of roughly 7 to 11 cycles. Each of the cDNA molecules was tagged by a template-switch adaptor with 12 random nucleotides. TCRdb reprocessed the 5' RACE reads with MiXCR, giving one entry per CDR3 protein. The table has 1.6 million or so distinct CDR3 sequences, 30% to 35% seen once. Germline-derived CDR1 and CDR2 are MNHEY and SMNVEV (reference sequence). The V end was cut by 4 bases, the J end by 3 bases, with 24 bases between. This CDR3 has 18 amino acids. As regards this clonotype: Its antigen is undetermined.

V and J are TRBV27 and TRBJ1-1, with D perhaps matching TRBD1 (5 bases). This TCR came from a woman aged 25 to 39 in good health. Sequencing was done on a sample of blood. In nucleotides, the CDR3 is TGTGCCAGCAGTTCCGACCGTAGGAGGGGCATACCCGACACTGAAGCTTTCTTT. Residues: CASSSDRRRGIPDTEAFF.